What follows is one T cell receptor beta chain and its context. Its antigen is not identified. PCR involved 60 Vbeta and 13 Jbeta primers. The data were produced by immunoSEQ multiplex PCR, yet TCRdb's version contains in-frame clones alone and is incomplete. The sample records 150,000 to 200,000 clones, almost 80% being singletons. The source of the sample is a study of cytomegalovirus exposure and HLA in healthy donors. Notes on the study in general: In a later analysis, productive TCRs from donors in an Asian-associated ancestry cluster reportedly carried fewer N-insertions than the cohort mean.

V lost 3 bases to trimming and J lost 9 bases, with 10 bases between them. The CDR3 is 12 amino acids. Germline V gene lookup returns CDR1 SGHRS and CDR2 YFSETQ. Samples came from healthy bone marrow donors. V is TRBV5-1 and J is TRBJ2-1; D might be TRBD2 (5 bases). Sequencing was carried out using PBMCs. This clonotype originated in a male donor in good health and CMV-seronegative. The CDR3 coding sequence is TGCGCCAGCAGCTCCACTAGTCTTGAGCAGTTCTTC. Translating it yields CASSSTSLEQFF.